This T cell receptor beta chain was identified during a study of blood T cell repertoires in COVID-19. The overall study: COVID-19 samples, acute and convalescent, were from the United States, Italy and Spain.

Those enrolled, adults aged roughly 18 to 100 years, came from about 24 US areas. Recovered participants had two consecutive negative NP/OP PCR tests, healthcare professional clearance, or symptom resolution. The data were produced by immunoSEQ multiplex PCR, yet TCRdb's version contains in-frame clones alone and is incomplete. The repertoire has a few hundred thousand clones, over 75% of them found once; the top ten carry approximately 8.7%. This CDR3 contains 15 residues. V shed 6 bases, J shed 1 base, and the junction held 4 bases outside the gene matches. The germline V gene encodes CDR1 LNHDA and CDR2 SQIVND (reference sequence).

The specimen was PBMCs or T cells enriched from blood (not recorded which). The chain employs TRBV19 and TRBJ2-1; 9 bases fit TRBD2. The sequence was obtained from a man aged 40-55 years who had recovered from COVID-19. As DNA, the CDR3 is TGTGCCAGTAGGCGGGGGGGCCGGTCCTACAATGAGCAGTTCTTC. This encodes CASRRGGRSYNEQFF.